This section outlines one TCR beta chain sequence together with its context. Antigen specificity is unknown. This sample was taken from a study of long-term antiretroviral therapy in people with HIV. The V end was cut by 1 base, the J end by 8 bases, with 5 bases between. The CDR3 is made up of 12 amino acids. The V gene's germline CDR1 is SGHNT and CDR2 YENEEA. Researchers ran immunoSEQ v3.0 at survey level. The repertoire was sequenced with immunoSEQ multiplex PCR; TCRdb's copy has only in-frame clones and lacks some. The sample shows 15,000 to 20,000 clones, 80% to 90% of them seen only once. Overall study results and limits: Collection of the blood, which took place between about 2003 and 2017, possibly occurred under older ART regimens. Upon ART, diversity increased but remained lower than transplant donor controls. Within the repertoire, clones expanded before ART were dominant at all time points.

This chain links TRBV11-3 with TRBJ2-2; tentatively, D is TRBD1 (5 bases). This TCR came from a man younger than 30 with HIV. The sample was unsorted PBMCs, taken 0.1 years after starting antiretroviral therapy. Here the CDR3 DNA reads TGTGCCAGCAGCTTAGGACAGGGGGAGCTGTTTTTT. It is translated as CASSLGQGELFF.